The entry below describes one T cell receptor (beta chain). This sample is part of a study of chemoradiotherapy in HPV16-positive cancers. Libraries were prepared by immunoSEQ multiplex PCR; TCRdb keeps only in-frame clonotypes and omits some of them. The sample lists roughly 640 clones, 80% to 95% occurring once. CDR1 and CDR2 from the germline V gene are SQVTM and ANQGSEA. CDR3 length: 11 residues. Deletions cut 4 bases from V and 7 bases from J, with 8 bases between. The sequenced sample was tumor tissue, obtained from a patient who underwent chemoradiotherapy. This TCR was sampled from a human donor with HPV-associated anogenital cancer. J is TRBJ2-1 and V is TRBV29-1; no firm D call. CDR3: CSVVSDNEQFF. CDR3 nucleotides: TGCAGCGTTGTATCGGATAATGAGCAGTTCTTC.